Following are 15 T cell receptor beta chains from one sample sequenced in a study of CD8 T cells in ankylosing spondylitis. TCRdb called the 5' RACE reads again in MiXCR, with one record for every CDR3 protein. The sample has about 7,900 distinct CDR3 sequences; roughly 3.9% are singletons. The source material was blood, either unsorted or a sorted T cell fraction (not recorded which). The receptor source for this set is a female donor with ankylosing spondylitis or in good health (not recorded which).

This clonotype appeared many times. This chain joins TRBV9 and TRBJ2-7; D is unresolved. The V and J ends lost 0 bases and 1 base respectively, with 8 bases between them. Germline V gives CDR1 SGDLS, CDR2 YYNGEE. This CDR3 is 14 amino acids long. The CDR3 bases are TGTGCCAGCAGCGTAGTAGACGGATCCTACGAGCAGTACTTC. Residues: CASSVVDGSYEQYF.

Ten or more counts support this clonotype. The chain is built from TRBV9 and TRBJ2-1; 9 bases are shared with TRBD2. Germline V gene data show CDR1 as SGDLS and CDR2 as YYNGEE. The length of the CDR3 is 16 residues. V shed 1 base, J shed 2 bases, and the junction held 4 bases outside the gene matches. The CDR3 region is CASSVSAGGPYNEQFF. CDR3 DNA sequence: TGTGCCAGCAGCGTATCTGCGGGGGGGCCCTACAATGAGCAGTTCTTC.

There are a few counts of this clonotype. J is TRBJ1-1 and V is TRBV9; no clear D gene. Trimming pared 0 bases from V and 5 bases from J, leaving 11 bases between. Looked up from germline, CDR1 is SGDLS and CDR2 is YYNGEE. The CDR3 is 14 residues long. The CDR3 DNA follows: TGTGCCAGCAGCGTAGGGCAAAGAGGGACTGAAGCTTTCTTT. As protein: CASSVGQRGTEAFF.

This clonotype was observed many times. The J gene is TRBJ2-7, the V gene TRBV9; perhaps TRBD2 as D (7 bases). The CDR3 sequence is 15 residues long. Trimming removed 0 bases at V and 0 bases at J, with 10 bases between. Per the germline V gene, CDR1 is SGDLS and CDR2 is YYNGEE. The CDR3: CASSVAAGASYEQYF. The CDR3 DNA follows: TGTGCCAGCAGCGTAGCTGCGGGGGCCTCCTACGAGCAGTACTTC.

This clonotype was picked up many times. The junction shows a germline mismatch at one end, possibly a read error. This chain joins TRBV9 and TRBJ2-2; no firm D call. Germline V gene lookup returns CDR1 SGDLS and CDR2 YYNGEE. The CDR3 has 13 residues. CDR3 loop: CASKEVNAGELFF. CDR3 nucleotides: TGTGCCAGCAAAGAAGTGAACGCCGGGGAGCTGTTTTTT.

This clonotype has at least ten counts. The chain has TRBV9 and TRBJ1-1; no firm D call. The V gene's germline CDR1 is SGDLS and CDR2 YYNGEE. The V end was cut by 0 bases, the J end by 4 bases, with 13 bases between. The CDR3 is 15 amino acids. The CDR3 sequence is CASSVVGSRGTEAFF. CDR3 nucleotides: TGTGCCAGCAGCGTAGTGGGCTCCCGGGGCACTGAAGCTTTCTTT.

This clonotype qualifies as medium-sized. The V gene is TRBV9, the J gene TRBJ1-2; tentative D call: TRBD1 (5 bases). The germline V gene has CDR1 SGDLS and CDR2 YYNGEE. V was pared by 0 bases and J by 5 bases, with 11 bases between. The CDR3 is made up of 14 amino acids. The CDR3 spells CASSVARGHYGYTF. CDR3 in DNA: TGTGCCAGCAGCGTAGCGAGGGGCCATTATGGCTACACCTTC.

This clonotype was seen at least ten times. The genes are TRBV9 and TRBJ2-1; 12 bases are shared with TRBD2. CDR3 length equals 17 residues. After removal of 2 bases from V and 8 bases from J, the junction contained 11 bases not matched to a gene. CDR1 SGDLS and CDR2 YYNGEE come from the germline V gene. Here the CDR3 DNA reads TGTGCCAGCAGCGTTCTAGCGGGGGGGCCGAGGCGTGATGAGCAGTTCTTC. Protein sequence: CASSVLAGGPRRDEQFF.

The sample holds many counts of this clonotype. The chain has TRBV9 and TRBJ1-6; the match to TRBD1 covers 10 bases. With 1 base clipped from V and 10 bases from J, the junction kept 5 bases outside the gene matches. From germline, CDR1 is SGDLS and CDR2 YYNGEE. CDR3 length equals 15 residues. The CDR3 reads CASSVRDRGLSPLHF. CDR3 nucleotide sequence: TGTGCCAGCAGCGTACGAGACAGGGGGCTCTCACCCCTCCACTTT.

This clonotype occurred many times. The chain has TRBV9 and TRBJ2-7; maybe TRBD2 (5 bases). CDR3 size: 15 residues. Germline CDR1 reads SGDLS; CDR2 reads YYNGEE. V lost 0 bases and J 9 bases, leaving 19 bases between the germline ends. The CDR3 reads CASSVDVEAMFGQYF. DNA for the CDR3: TGTGCCAGCAGCGTAGACGTGGAGGCAATGTTCGGGCAGTACTTC. Looking up the rest from reference TRBV9 and TRBJ2-7 gives the full variable domain: DSGVTQTPKHLITATGQRVTLRCSPRSGDLSVYWYQQSLDQGLQFLIQYYNGEERAKGNILERFSAQQFPDLHSELNLSSLELGDSALYFCASSVDVEAMFGQYFGPGTRLTVT.

This clonotype was counted at least ten times. The rearrangement links TRBV9 to TRBJ1-1; 7 positions match TRBD1. CDR1 is SGDLS and CDR2 is YYNGEE in the germline V gene. The CDR3 loop spans 14 amino acids. J was trimmed by 5 bases and V by 4 bases; bases with no gene match: 8. In nucleotides, the CDR3 is TGTGCCAGCAGCCCAGGGGGGGGGCGTACTGAAGCTTTCTTT. Its translation: CASSPGGGRTEAFF.

This clonotype was found many times. The gene calls are TRBV9 and TRBJ2-1; the match to TRBD2 covers 8 bases. Germline CDR1 SGDLS, CDR2 YYNGEE. CDR3 length: 16 amino acids. V gave up 2 bases and J gave up 1 base; unmatched junction bases: 5. In DNA form, the CDR3 reads TGTGCCAGCAGCGTCTGGGCGGGGGGTTCCTACAATGAGCAGTTCTTC. Translating gives CASSVWAGGSYNEQFF.

This clonotype has a count of ten or more. J is TRBJ1-1 and V is TRBV9, with 7 bases fitting TRBD1. J was trimmed by 7 bases and V by 0 bases; bases with no gene match: 6. The germline V gene has CDR1 SGDLS and CDR2 YYNGEE. The CDR3 totals 14 residues. CDR3 in DNA: TGTGCCAGCAGCGTAGGATGGGGGGACAGTGAAGCTTTCTTT. Protein product: CASSVGWGDSEAFF. The full variable domain, completed using reference TRBV9 and TRBJ1-1, is DSGVTQTPKHLITATGQRVTLRCSPRSGDLSVYWYQQSLDQGLQFLIQYYNGEERAKGNILERFSAQQFPDLHSELNLSSLELGDSALYFCASSVGWGDSEAFFGQGTRLTVV.

This clonotype is labeled as medium-sized (0.01 to 0.1%). The chain combines TRBV9 with TRBJ1-2, with 10 bases fitting TRBD1. V shed 0 bases and J 4 bases; nucleotides not matched to a gene: 6. Germline V gene lookup returns CDR1 SGDLS and CDR2 YYNGEE. The CDR3 covers 16 residues. Written as DNA, the CDR3 is TGTGCCAGCAGCGTAGGACAGGGGGCGCCCGGCTATGGCTACACCTTC. This gives the protein CASSVGQGAPGYGYTF. Full variable domain (outside the CDR3, taken from reference TRBV9 and TRBJ1-2): DSGVTQTPKHLITATGQRVTLRCSPRSGDLSVYWYQQSLDQGLQFLIQYYNGEERAKGNILERFSAQQFPDLHSELNLSSLELGDSALYFCASSVGQGAPGYGYTFGSGTRLTVV.

This clonotype ranks as medium-sized. The chain links TRBV9 to TRBJ2-7; a weak D match, TRBD1 (5 bases). In germline, CDR1 is SGDLS, CDR2 YYNGEE. The CDR3 runs 15 residues. Between the trimmed V and J ends, which lost 4 bases and 2 bases, there was a span of 16 bases. DNA for the CDR3: TGTGCCAGCAGCCCCGTTCTAGACAGTCCCTACGAGCAGTACTTC. Its translation is CASSPVLDSPYEQYF. The variable domain in full, completed from reference TRBV9 and TRBJ2-7, reads DSGVTQTPKHLITATGQRVTLRCSPRSGDLSVYWYQQSLDQGLQFLIQYYNGEERAKGNILERFSAQQFPDLHSELNLSSLELGDSALYFCASSPVLDSPYEQYFGPGTRLTVT.